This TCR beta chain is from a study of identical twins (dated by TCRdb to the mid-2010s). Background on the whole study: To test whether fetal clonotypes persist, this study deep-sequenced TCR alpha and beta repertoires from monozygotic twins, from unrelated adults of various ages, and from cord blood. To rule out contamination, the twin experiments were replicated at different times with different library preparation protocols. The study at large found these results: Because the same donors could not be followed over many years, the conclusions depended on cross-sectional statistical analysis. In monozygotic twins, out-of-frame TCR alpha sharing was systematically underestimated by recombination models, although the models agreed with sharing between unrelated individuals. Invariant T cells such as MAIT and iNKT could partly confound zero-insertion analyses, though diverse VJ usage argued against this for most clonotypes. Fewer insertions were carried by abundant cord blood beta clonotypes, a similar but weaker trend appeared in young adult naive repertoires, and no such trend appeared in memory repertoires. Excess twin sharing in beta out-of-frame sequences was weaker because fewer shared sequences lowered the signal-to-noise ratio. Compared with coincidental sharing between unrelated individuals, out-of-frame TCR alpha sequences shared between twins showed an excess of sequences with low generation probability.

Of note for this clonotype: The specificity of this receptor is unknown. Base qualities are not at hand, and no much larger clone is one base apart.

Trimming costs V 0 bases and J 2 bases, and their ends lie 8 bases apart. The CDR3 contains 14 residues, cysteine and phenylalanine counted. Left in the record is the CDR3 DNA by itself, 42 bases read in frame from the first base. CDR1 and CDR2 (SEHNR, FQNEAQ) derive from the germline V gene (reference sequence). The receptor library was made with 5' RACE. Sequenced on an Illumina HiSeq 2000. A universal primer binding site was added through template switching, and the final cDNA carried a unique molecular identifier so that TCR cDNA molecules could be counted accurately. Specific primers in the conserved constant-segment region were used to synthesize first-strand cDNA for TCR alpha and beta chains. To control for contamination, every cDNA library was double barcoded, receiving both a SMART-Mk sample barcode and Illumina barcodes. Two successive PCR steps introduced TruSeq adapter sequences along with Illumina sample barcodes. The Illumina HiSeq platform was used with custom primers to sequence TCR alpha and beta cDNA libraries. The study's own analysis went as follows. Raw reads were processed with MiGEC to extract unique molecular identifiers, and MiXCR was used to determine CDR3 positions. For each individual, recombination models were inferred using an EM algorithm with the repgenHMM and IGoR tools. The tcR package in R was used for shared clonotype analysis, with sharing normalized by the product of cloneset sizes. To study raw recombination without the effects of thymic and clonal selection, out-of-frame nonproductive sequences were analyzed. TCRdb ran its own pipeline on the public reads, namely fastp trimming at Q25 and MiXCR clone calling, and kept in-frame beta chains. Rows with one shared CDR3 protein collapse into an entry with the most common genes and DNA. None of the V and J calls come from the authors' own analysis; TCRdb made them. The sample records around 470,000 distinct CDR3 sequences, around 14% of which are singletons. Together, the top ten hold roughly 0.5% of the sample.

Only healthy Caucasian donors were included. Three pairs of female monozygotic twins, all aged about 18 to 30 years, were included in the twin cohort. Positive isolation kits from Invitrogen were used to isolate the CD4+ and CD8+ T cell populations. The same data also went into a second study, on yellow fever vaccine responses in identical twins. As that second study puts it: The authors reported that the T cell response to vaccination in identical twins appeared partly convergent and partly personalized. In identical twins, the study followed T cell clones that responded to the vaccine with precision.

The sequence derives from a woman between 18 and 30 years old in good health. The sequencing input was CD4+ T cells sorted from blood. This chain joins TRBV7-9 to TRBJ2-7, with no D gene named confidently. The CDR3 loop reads CASSLAGLTYEQYF. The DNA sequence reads TGTGCCAGCAGCTTAGCCGGTCTAACCTACGAGCAGTACTTC.